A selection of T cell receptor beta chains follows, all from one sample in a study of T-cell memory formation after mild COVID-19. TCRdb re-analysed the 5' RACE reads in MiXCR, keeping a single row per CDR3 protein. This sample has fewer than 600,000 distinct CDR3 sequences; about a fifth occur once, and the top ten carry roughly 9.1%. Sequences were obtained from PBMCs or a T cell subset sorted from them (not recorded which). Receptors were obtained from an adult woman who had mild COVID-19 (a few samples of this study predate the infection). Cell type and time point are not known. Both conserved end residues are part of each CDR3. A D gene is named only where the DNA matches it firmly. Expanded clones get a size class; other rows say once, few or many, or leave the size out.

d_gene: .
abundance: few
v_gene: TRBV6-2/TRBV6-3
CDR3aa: CASKGTENTEAFF

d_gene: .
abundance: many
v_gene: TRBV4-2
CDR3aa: CASSHSTAPGNQPQHF

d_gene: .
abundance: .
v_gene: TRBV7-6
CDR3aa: CASSFLESSEAFF

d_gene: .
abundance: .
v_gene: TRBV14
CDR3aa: CASSQLGVRQVEAFF

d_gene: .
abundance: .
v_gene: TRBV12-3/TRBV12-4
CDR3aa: CASSGRDIGPYEQYF

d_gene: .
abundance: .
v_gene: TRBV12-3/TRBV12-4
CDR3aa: CASSLVAGINYGYTF

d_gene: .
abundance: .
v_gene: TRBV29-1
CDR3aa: CSVQGWDPHQYF

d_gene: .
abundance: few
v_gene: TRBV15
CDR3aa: CATSRETVTGELFF

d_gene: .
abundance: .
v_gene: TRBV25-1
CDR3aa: CASSGHQGSEVLSYTF

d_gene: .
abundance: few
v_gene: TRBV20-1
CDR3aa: CSARDLAGSSTDTQYF

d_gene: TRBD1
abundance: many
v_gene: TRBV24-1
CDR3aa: CATSDPGTGGGETQYF

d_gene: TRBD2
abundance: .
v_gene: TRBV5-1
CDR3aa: CASSLTGTSGVGAYTDTQYF

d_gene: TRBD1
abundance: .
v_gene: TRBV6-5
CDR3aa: CASSYRDRDNQPQHF

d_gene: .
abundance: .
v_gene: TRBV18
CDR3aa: CASSLTLTDTQYF

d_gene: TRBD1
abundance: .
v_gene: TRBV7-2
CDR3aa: CASSSPTGYGVYEQYF

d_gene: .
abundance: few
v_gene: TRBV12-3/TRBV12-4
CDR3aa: CASSLGGGETNEKLFF

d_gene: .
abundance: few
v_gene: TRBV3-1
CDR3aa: CASSQNHWEMYQETQYF

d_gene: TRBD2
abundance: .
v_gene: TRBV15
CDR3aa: CATSRTVGGRGQQYF

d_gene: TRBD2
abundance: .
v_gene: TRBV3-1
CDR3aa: CASSQGATSGRNEQFF

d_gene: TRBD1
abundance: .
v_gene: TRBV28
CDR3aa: CASSVSDRPFTAQYF

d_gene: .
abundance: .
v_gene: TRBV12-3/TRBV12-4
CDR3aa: CASSLYGVLGNEQFF

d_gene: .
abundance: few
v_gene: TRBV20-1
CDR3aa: CSARVPYEQFF

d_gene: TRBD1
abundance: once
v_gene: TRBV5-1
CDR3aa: CASSQDRATTEAFF

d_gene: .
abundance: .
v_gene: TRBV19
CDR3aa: CASSRGEAFF

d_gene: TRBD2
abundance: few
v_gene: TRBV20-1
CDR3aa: CSASGQRTRGETQYF

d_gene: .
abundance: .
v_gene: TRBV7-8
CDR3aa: CASSSVEGTTEAFF

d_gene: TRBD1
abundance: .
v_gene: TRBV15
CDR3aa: CATSRAKGQEPYEQYF

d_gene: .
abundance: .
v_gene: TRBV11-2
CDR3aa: CASSQEGGRTPLHF

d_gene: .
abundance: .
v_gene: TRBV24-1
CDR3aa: CATSESVRSTDTQYF

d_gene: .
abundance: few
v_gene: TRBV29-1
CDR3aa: CSATTGGGRWIRTDTQYF

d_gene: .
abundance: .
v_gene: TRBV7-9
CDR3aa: CASSLAVGGGVMFGF

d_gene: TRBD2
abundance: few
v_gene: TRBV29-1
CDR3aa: CSVERLAGAKNIQYF

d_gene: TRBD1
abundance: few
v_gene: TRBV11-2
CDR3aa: CASSPRDRVSTGELFF

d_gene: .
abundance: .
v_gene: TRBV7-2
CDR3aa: CASSYPGGYAEAFF

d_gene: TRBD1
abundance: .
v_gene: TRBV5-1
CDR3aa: CASSSTGGAGETQYF

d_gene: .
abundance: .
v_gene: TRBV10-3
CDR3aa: CAITPSGQTDTQYF